This passage covers 9 T cell receptor beta chains from one sample sequenced in a study of T cells in tuberculosis. Assay used: immunoSEQ multiplex PCR; TCRdb lists only in-frame clones, some missing. The data show 50,000 or so clones, nearly 90% seen once. Cells were sorted from thawed PBMC rested overnight and stained with GMM-loaded CD1B tetramer, viability dye and anti-CD3. The lipid loaded on the CD1B tetramers was C32 glucose monomycolate from Rhodococcus equi. The sample comprised CD1b-GMM tetramer-negative cells sorted from PBMCs. These TCRs come from an adult woman with latent tuberculosis.

The gene calls are TRBV7-2 and TRBJ2-5, with TRBD2 identical over 9 bases. V dropped 3 bases and J dropped 5; count of bases not matched to a gene: 7. The length of the CDR3 is 15 residues. Germline assignment: CDR1 SGHTA and CDR2 FQGNSA. The CDR3 region has the DNA TGTGCCAGCAGCTTTATAGCGGGGGAAGCGGAGACCCAGTACTTC. Translating it yields CASSFIAGEAETQYF.

This sequence joins TRBV5-3 and TRBJ2-7, with a possible D match to TRBD1 (5 bases). TRBV5-3 is an ORF; its function is uncertain. V was shortened by 2 bases and J by 0 bases, with 6 bases between the two germline ends. The CDR3 sequence is 13 residues long. The CDR3: CARSFDSSYEQYF. CDR3 DNA sequence: TGTGCCAGAAGCTTCGACAGCTCCTACGAGCAGTACTTC.

This chain links TRBV11-3 with TRBJ2-1; 11 bases map to TRBD2. Trimming removed 3 bases from V and 6 bases from J; junction bases left unmatched: 4. The CDR3 is made up of 15 amino acids. Germline V lookup: CDR1 SGHNT, CDR2 YENEEA. CDR3 amino acids: CASSFALAGGNEQFF. CDR3 DNA: TGTGCCAGCAGCTTCGCGCTAGCGGGGGGCAATGAGCAGTTCTTC.

V and J are TRBV18 and TRBJ2-7, with a weak D call TRBD2 (5 bases). CDR3 length equals 15 residues. V lost 3 bases and J lost 5, with 17 bases in between. In germline, CDR1 is KGHSH, CDR2 LQKENI. The CDR3 sequence: CASSPPSALEDEQYF. CDR3 in DNA: TGTGCCAGCTCACCCCCGTCGGCCTTGGAGGACGAGCAGTACTTC.

This clone has more than one count but fewer than ten. The J gene is TRBJ2-2, the V gene TRBV4-2; D is perhaps TRBD1 (6 bases). The length of the CDR3 is 16 residues. Trimming left V 0 bases short and J 1 base short, with 9 bases between. Per germline, CDR1 LGHNA and CDR2 YNFKEQ. The CDR3 sequence is CASSQEGGQNTGELFF. CDR3 in DNA: TGTGCCAGCAGCCAAGAAGGGGGACAGAACACCGGGGAGCTGTTTTTT.

The chain is built from TRBV29-1 and TRBJ2-7, with D perhaps matching TRBD1 (6 bases). Trimming took off 5 bases at V and 0 bases at J, with 17 bases between the two ends. The length of the CDR3 is 15 residues. Germline assignment: CDR1 SQVTM and CDR2 ANQGSEA. This CDR3 is CSVSSGQTSSYEQYF. CDR3 bases: TGCAGCGTTTCATCAGGACAGACCAGCTCCTACGAGCAGTACTTC.

The J gene is TRBJ2-3, the V gene TRBV6-1; 15 nucleotides agree with TRBD2. The CDR3 covers 16 residues. Germline trimming cut 3 bases from V and 6 bases from J; bases unmatched to any gene: 4. CDR1 is MNHNS, CDR2 SASEGT, per germline. The CDR3 reads CASSDGLAGGRDTQYF. The CDR3 region has the DNA TGTGCCAGCAGTGACGGACTAGCGGGGGGGCGTGATACGCAGTATTTT.

This clone appeared a single time. V and J are TRBV28 and TRBJ2-7; TRBD1 is a possible D gene (6 bases). V lost 3 bases to trimming and J lost 1 base, with 13 bases between them. This CDR3 contains 15 residues. Germline CDR1 and CDR2: MDHEN and SYDVKM. In DNA form, the CDR3 reads TGTGCCAGCAGTTTCCCTAAGACAGGTTCCTACGAGCAGTACTTC. It yields the protein CASSFPKTGSYEQYF. Looking up the rest from reference TRBV28 and TRBJ2-7 gives the full variable domain: DVKVTQSSRYLVKRTGEKVFLECVQDMDHENMFWYRQDPGLGLRLIYFSYDVKMKEKGDIPEGYSVSREKKERFSLILESASTNQTSMYLCASSFPKTGSYEQYFGPGTRLTVT.

This sequence joins TRBV7-8 and TRBJ2-7; D unresolved. The V and J ends lost 2 bases and 6 bases respectively, with 20 bases between them. The CDR3 is 16 residues long. Germline loops: CDR1 SGHVS, CDR2 FQNEAQ. The CDR3 sequence is CASSLQNRYTTGEQYF. The DNA of the CDR3 is TGTGCCAGCAGCTTACAGAATCGGTACACGACGGGCGAGCAGTACTTC. The full variable domain, with the rest looked up from reference TRBV7-8 and TRBJ2-7, is GAGVSQSPRYKVAKRGQDVALRCDPISGHVSLFWYQQALGQGPEFLTYFQNEAQLDKSGLPSDRFFAERPEGSVSTLKIQRTQQEDSAVYLCASSLQNRYTTGEQYFGPGTRLTVT.